This TCR beta chain is from a study of blood T cell repertoires in COVID-19. Germline CDR1 reads SQVTM; CDR2 reads ANQGSEA. The CDR3 consists of 14 residues. The trim removed 3 bases at V and 6 bases at J, leaving 5 bases unmatched. Here immunoSEQ multiplex PCR was the method, and the copy in TCRdb shows in-frame clones only, minus some. Here the sample spans 70,000 or so clones, around 89% being singletons. The source material was peripheral blood. This chain joins TRBV29-1 and TRBJ2-2, with 9 bases fitting TRBD2. This TCR was recovered from a man in his 60s with acute or convalescent COVID-19. CDR3 in amino acids: CSVETSGRPGELFF. CDR3 bases: TGCAGCGTTGAGACTAGCGGTCGTCCCGGGGAGCTGTTTTTT.